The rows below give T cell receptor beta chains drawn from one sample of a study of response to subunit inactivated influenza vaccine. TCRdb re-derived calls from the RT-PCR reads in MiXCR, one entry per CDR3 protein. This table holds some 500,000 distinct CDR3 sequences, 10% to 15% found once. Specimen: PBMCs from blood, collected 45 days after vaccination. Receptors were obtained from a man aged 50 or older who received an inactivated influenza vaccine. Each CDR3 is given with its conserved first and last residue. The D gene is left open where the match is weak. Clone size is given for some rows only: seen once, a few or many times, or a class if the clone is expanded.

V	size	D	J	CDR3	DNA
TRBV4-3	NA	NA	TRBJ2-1	CASSQVHQGFSEQFF	TGCGCCAGCAGCCAAGTTCATCAGGGCTTCAGCGAGCAGTTCTTC
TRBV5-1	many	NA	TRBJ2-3	CASSFKGSVTDTQYF	TGCGCCAGCAGCTTTAAGGGTTCAGTCACAGATACGCAGTATTTT
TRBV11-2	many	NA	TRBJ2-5	CASSQGLGVDQYF	TGTGCCAGCAGCCAGGGGCTCGGGGTGGACCAGTACTTC
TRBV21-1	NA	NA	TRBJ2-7	CASPQKGRQASYEQYF	TGTGCCAGCCCCCAAAAAGGGAGACAAGCCTCCTACGAGCAGTACTTC
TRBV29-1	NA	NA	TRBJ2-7	CSVAAFSGVEQYF	TGCAGCGTTGCGGCCTTTTCGGGAGTTGAGCAGTACTTC
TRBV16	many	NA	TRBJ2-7	CASSQGSQYEQYF	TGTGCCAGCAGCCAAGGTTCCCAGTACGAGCAGTACTTC
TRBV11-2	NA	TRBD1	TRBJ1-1	CASSLGTGGFLAEAFF	TGTGCCAGCAGCCTCGGGACAGGGGGCTTCTTGGCTGAAGCTTTCTTT
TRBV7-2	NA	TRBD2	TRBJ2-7	CASSSGTTNYEQYF	TGTGCCAGCAGCTCCGGGACTACCAACTACGAGCAGTACTTC
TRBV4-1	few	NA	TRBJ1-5	CASSHEGKRNQPQHF	TGCGCCAGCAGCCACGAGGGGAAGCGCAATCAGCCCCAGCATTTT
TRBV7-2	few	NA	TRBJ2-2	CASSSRASNTGELFF	TGTGCCAGCAGCTCCCGGGCCTCGAACACCGGGGAGCTGTTTTTT
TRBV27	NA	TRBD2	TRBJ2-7	CASSRSGSGYEQYF	TGTGCCAGCAGCCGTAGCGGGAGTGGGTACGAGCAGTACTTC
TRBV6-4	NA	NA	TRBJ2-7	CASTDLLDEQYF	TGTGCCAGCACTGACCTTTTGGACGAGCAGTACTTC
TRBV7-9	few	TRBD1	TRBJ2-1	CASSRATGQSDEQFF	TGTGCCAGCAGCAGAGCGACGGGACAGTCGGATGAGCAGTTCTTC
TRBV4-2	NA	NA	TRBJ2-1	CASSQDRQNYNEQFF	TGTGCCAGCAGCCAAGATCGACAGAACTACAATGAGCAGTTCTTC
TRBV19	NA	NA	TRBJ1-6	CASSIVEESPLHF	TGTGCCAGTAGTATAGTAGAAGAATCACCCCTCCACTTT
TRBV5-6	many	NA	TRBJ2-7	CASIYSLQEYEQYF	TGTGCCAGCATCTACTCGCTACAGGAGTACGAGCAGTACTTC
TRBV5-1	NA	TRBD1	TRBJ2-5	CASSFQTGGGETQYF	TGCGCCAGCAGCTTCCAGACAGGGGGAGGAGAGACCCAGTACTTC
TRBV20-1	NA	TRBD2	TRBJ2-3	CSARAGIAGGSSTDTQYF	TGCAGTGCTAGAGCTGGTATAGCGGGAGGGTCTAGCACAGATACGCAGTATTTT
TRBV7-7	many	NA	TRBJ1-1	CASSLDFGTEAFF	TGTGCTAGCAGCTTAGATTTTGGGACTGAAGCTTTCTTT
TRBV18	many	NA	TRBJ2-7	CASSPAHGPYEQYF	TGTGCCAGCTCACCGGCTCACGGTCCCTACGAGCAGTACTTC
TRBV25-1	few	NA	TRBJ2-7	CASSEGLNEQYF	TGTGCCAGCAGTGAGGGTCTCAACGAGCAGTACTTC
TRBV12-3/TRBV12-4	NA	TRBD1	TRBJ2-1	CASRPGQGSLNEQFF	TGTGCCAGCAGACCGGGACAGGGGTCCCTCAATGAGCAGTTCTTC
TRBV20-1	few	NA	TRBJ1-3	CSASAVAFTSGNTIYF	TGCAGTGCTAGTGCGGTAGCTTTTACTTCCGGAAACACCATATATTTT
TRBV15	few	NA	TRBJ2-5	CATSRDSQLETQYF	TGTGCCACCAGCAGAGATTCCCAATTGGAGACCCAGTACTTC
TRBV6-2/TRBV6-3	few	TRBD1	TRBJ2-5	CASRPGQGIQTQYF	TGTGCCAGCAGGCCGGGACAGGGAATACAGACCCAGTACTTC
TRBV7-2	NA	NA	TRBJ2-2	CASSLMAGANTGELFF	TGTGCCAGCAGCTTAATGGCGGGCGCGAACACCGGGGAGCTGTTTTTT
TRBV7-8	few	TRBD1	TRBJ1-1	CASSQQGRDTEAFF	TGTGCCAGCAGCCAACAGGGGCGCGACACTGAAGCTTTCTTT
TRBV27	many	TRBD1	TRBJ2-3	CASSHRGASDTQYF	TGTGCCAGCAGTCACAGGGGTGCTTCAGATACGCAGTATTTT
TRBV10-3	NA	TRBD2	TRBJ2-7	CAISELAGEVYDEQYF	TGTGCCATCAGTGAACTAGCGGGAGAGGTTTACGACGAGCAGTACTTC
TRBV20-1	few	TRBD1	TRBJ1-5	CSARSGQAVNQPQHF	TGCAGTGCTAGATCGGGACAGGCAGTCAATCAGCCCCAGCATTTT
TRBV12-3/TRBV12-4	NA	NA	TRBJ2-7	CATRQSGEQYF	TGTGCCACTAGGCAGAGTGGGGAGCAGTACTTC
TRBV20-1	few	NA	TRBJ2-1	CSAAPHYNEQFF	TGCAGTGCCGCGCCACACTACAATGAGCAGTTCTTC
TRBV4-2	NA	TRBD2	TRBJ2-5	CASSHRLGGETQYF	TGTGCCAGCAGCCACCGACTGGGGGGGGAGACCCAGTACTTC
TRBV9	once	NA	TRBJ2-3	CASSVGRTGLTDTQYF	TGTGCCAGCAGCGTGGGGAGAACGGGGCTCACAGATACGCAGTATTTT
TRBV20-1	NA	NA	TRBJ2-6	CSASYRDYFSGANVLTF	TGCAGTGCTAGTTACAGGGATTATTTCTCTGGGGCCAACGTCCTGACTTTC
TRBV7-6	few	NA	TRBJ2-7	CASSLGPGDDYEQYF	TGTGCCAGCAGCTTAGGTCCGGGAGACGACTACGAGCAGTACTTC
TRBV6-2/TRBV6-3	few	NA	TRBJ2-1	CASRPLRLESGNEQFF	TGTGCCAGCAGACCCTTGAGGCTAGAGTCGGGCAATGAGCAGTTCTTC